The rows below give T cell receptor beta chains drawn from one sample of a study of response to subunit inactivated influenza vaccine. Each CDR3 protein gets one entry after TCRdb re-called the RT-PCR reads with MiXCR. Of roughly 550,000 distinct CDR3 sequences listed, approximately 20% were seen once; the top ten hold around 2.8%. The sample was also reused in another study, on T cells expressing NK-cell markers.

Sequencing was performed on CD4+ T cells sorted from PBMCs, taken 12 days after vaccination. The origin of the receptors is a man aged 45-60 years who received an inactivated influenza vaccine. CDR3s include the opening cysteine and the closing phenylalanine or tryptophan. A D gene is named only where the DNA matches it firmly. Rows give clone size only sometimes, using once, few, many, or a class for an expanded clone.

D gene,V gene,clone size,J gene,CDR3 DNA,CDR3 protein
TRBD1,TRBV20-1,many,TRBJ2-7,TGCAGTGCTTACCCCGGGACAGGGCACTACGAGCAGTACTTC,CSAYPGTGHYEQYF
.,TRBV7-7,many,TRBJ2-5,TGTGCTAGCAGCTTAGGCCGGGCCCTCCAGAAGGAGACCCAGTACTTC,CASSLGRALQKETQYF
.,TRBV12-3/TRBV12-4,.,TRBJ2-7,TGTGCCAGCAGTTTACGACTTATGAACGAGCAGTACTTC,CASSLRLMNEQYF
.,TRBV6-5,.,TRBJ1-2,TGTGCCAGCAGTTACTCTACCCTGAATCGGGACAACTATGGCTACACCTTC,CASSYSTLNRDNYGYTF
TRBD1,TRBV7-9,.,TRBJ2-7,TGTGCCAGCAGCGCCTTCCCGACAGGGCCGAGCTCCTACGAGCAGTACTTC,CASSAFPTGPSSYEQYF
.,TRBV20-1,.,TRBJ1-1,TGCAGTGCTAAAGAGACCAGCATGAACACTGAAGCTTTCTTT,CSAKETSMNTEAFF
.,TRBV20-1,few,TRBJ1-1,TGCAGTGCTAGAGACAGTTACACTGAAGCTTTCTTT,CSARDSYTEAFF
TRBD1,TRBV20-1,.,TRBJ1-5,TGCAGTGCCGCCGGGACAGCGGATTTCAATCAGCCCCAGCATTTT,CSAAGTADFNQPQHF
TRBD2,TRBV4-3,.,TRBJ2-1,TGCGCCAGCAGCCAAGGTCCAGGGTCACAACGACTAGCGGAATACAATGAGCAGTTCTTC,CASSQGPGSQRLAEYNEQFF
.,TRBV30,.,TRBJ2-1,TGTGCCTGGGGTGAGTGGAATGAGCAGTTCTTC,CAWGEWNEQFF
.,TRBV27,.,TRBJ2-2,TGTGCCAGCAGAACTGGGATGTCGAACACCGGGGAGCTGTTTTTT,CASRTGMSNTGELFF
.,TRBV5-4,few,TRBJ2-3,TGTGCCAGCAGCTCAGAACTGCGGGGTTCGGGCACAGATACGCAGTATTTT,CASSSELRGSGTDTQYF
TRBD1,TRBV12-3/TRBV12-4,many,TRBJ1-5,TGTGCCAGCAGTTTACAGGGGGGAAGCAATCAGCCCCAGCATTTT,CASSLQGGSNQPQHF
TRBD2,TRBV28,.,TRBJ2-7,TGTGCCAGCAGTTCAAGCGGGGGGGCAAACTACGAGCAGTACTTC,CASSSSGGANYEQYF
.,TRBV7-2,few,TRBJ1-5,TGTGCCAGCAGCTTATTGCTGGGGGGACATCAGCCCCAGCATTTT,CASSLLLGGHQPQHF
.,TRBV28,.,TRBJ2-7,TGTGCCAGCAGTAGACCGGGACCCATCTCGGATGAGCAGTACTTC,CASSRPGPISDEQYF
TRBD2,TRBV18,.,TRBJ2-1,TGTGCCAGCTCACCGTTGAGCGGGATCTCCTACAATGAGCAGTTCTTC,CASSPLSGISYNEQFF
.,TRBV7-9,.,TRBJ2-7,TGTGCCAGCAGCCCACCGACGGGCGGACCTACCTACGAGCAGTACTTC,CASSPPTGGPTYEQYF